These T cell receptor beta chains were read from a single sample in a study of post-analysis software for immune sequencing data. TCRdb reprocessed the PCR reads with MiXCR, giving one entry per CDR3 protein. The sample has 500,000 to 600,000 distinct CDR3 sequences, about 40% seen once; the top ten hold roughly 1.8%. Sequencing was done on a sample of blood. The source is a girl between 5 and 17 years old with multiple sclerosis. Each CDR3 is given with its conserved first and last residue. D genes are given only for firm matches. Where a row states a size, it is once, few, many or the class of an expanded clone; other rows omit it.

d_call: .
j_call: TRBJ2-3
v_call: TRBV10-3
clone_size: .
cdr3_nt: TGTGCCATCAGTGAGCCCCACCTCGGTCCCCATACGCAGTATTTT
cdr3_aa: CAISEPHLGPHTQYF

d_call: .
j_call: TRBJ2-1
v_call: TRBV5-1
clone_size: .
cdr3_nt: TGCGCCAGCAGCCCAAGACTAACCTCCTACAATGAGCAGTTCTTC
cdr3_aa: CASSPRLTSYNEQFF

d_call: .
j_call: TRBJ1-1
v_call: TRBV4-1
clone_size: .
cdr3_nt: TGCGCCAGCAGCCAAGGGGACGTGAACACTGAAGCTTTCTTT
cdr3_aa: CASSQGDVNTEAFF

d_call: TRBD1
j_call: TRBJ1-2
v_call: TRBV7-2
clone_size: .
cdr3_nt: TGTGCCAGCAGCACAAACCGGGACAGTGGCTACACCTTC
cdr3_aa: CASSTNRDSGYTF

d_call: .
j_call: TRBJ2-3
v_call: TRBV29-1
clone_size: few
cdr3_nt: TGCAGCGTTGAATTAAGGAGGGCTTACGGAGGAGATACGCAGTATTTT
cdr3_aa: CSVELRRAYGGDTQYF

d_call: TRBD1
j_call: TRBJ2-7
v_call: TRBV6-6
clone_size: few
cdr3_nt: TGTGCCAGCAGAACCACAGGGGCCACCTACGAGCAGTACTTC
cdr3_aa: CASRTTGATYEQYF

d_call: TRBD2
j_call: TRBJ2-7
v_call: TRBV18
clone_size: .
cdr3_nt: TGTGCCAGCTCACCACCCAGACTAGCGGGGGTCGAGCAGTACTTC
cdr3_aa: CASSPPRLAGVEQYF

d_call: .
j_call: TRBJ2-7
v_call: TRBV6-5
clone_size: few
cdr3_nt: TGTGCCAGCCGGGACCTCACTCACTACGAGCAGTACTTC
cdr3_aa: CASRDLTHYEQYF

d_call: .
j_call: TRBJ2-2
v_call: TRBV3-1
clone_size: few
cdr3_nt: TGTGCCAGCAGCCAAGAATGGTCTGGGGAGCTGTTTTTT
cdr3_aa: CASSQEWSGELFF

d_call: TRBD1
j_call: TRBJ1-2
v_call: TRBV12-5
clone_size: .
cdr3_nt: TGTGCTAGTGGCGAACAGGGGTTTCGCTATGGCTACACCTTC
cdr3_aa: CASGEQGFRYGYTF

d_call: TRBD1
j_call: TRBJ2-4
v_call: TRBV7-2
clone_size: few
cdr3_nt: TGTGCCAGCAGCGCGGGACAGGGGCCGCGCCCCCAGTACTTC
cdr3_aa: CASSAGQGPRPQYF

d_call: .
j_call: TRBJ2-5
v_call: TRBV12-3/TRBV12-4
clone_size: .
cdr3_nt: TGTGCCAGCACCCACGAGGATCAAGAGACCCAGTACTTC
cdr3_aa: CASTHEDQETQYF

d_call: TRBD1
j_call: TRBJ1-5
v_call: TRBV20-1
clone_size: few
cdr3_nt: TGCAGTGCTAGAGTTCGTTATATGGGGACAGGCGACAATCAGCCCCAGCATTTT
cdr3_aa: CSARVRYMGTGDNQPQHF

d_call: .
j_call: TRBJ1-2
v_call: TRBV6-5
clone_size: .
cdr3_nt: TGTGCCAGCAGCCCACACCCGGGACGAACGAGCTACACCTTC
cdr3_aa: CASSPHPGRTSYTF

d_call: TRBD2
j_call: TRBJ2-7
v_call: TRBV6-4
clone_size: .
cdr3_nt: TGTGCCAGCAGTGAATCTAGCGGGGGTAGCTACGAGCAGTACTTC
cdr3_aa: CASSESSGGSYEQYF

d_call: .
j_call: TRBJ1-1
v_call: TRBV6-5
clone_size: once
cdr3_nt: TGTGCCAGCAGTCCAATCAGGGCAAGAGACACTGAAGCTTTCTTT
cdr3_aa: CASSPIRARDTEAFF

d_call: .
j_call: TRBJ1-1
v_call: TRBV5-6
clone_size: few
cdr3_nt: TGTGCCAGCAGCCGCGGGGTAAGCGGCGCTGAAGCTTTCTTT
cdr3_aa: CASSRGVSGAEAFF

d_call: TRBD1
j_call: TRBJ2-6
v_call: TRBV7-6
clone_size: few
cdr3_nt: TGTGCCAGCAGCGTCGGACAGGGGGGCTCTGGGGCCAACGTCCTGACTTTC
cdr3_aa: CASSVGQGGSGANVLTF

d_call: .
j_call: TRBJ2-7
v_call: TRBV6-5
clone_size: .
cdr3_nt: TGTGCCAGCAGTTACTCTGTGGCTACCTACGAGCAGTACTTC
cdr3_aa: CASSYSVATYEQYF

d_call: TRBD2
j_call: TRBJ2-5
v_call: TRBV4-2
clone_size: few
cdr3_nt: TGTGCCAGCAGCCAAGAGGGGGGGTCTCGGGAGACCCAGTACTTC
cdr3_aa: CASSQEGGSRETQYF

d_call: .
j_call: TRBJ1-6
v_call: TRBV5-1
clone_size: .
cdr3_nt: TGCGCCAGCAGCTTCGGCAGAGATTCACCCCTCCACTTT
cdr3_aa: CASSFGRDSPLHF

d_call: TRBD1
j_call: TRBJ1-1
v_call: TRBV29-1
clone_size: .
cdr3_nt: TGCAGCGTTGCGGACAGGGCAGTGAACACCGAAGCTTTCTTT
cdr3_aa: CSVADRAVNTEAFF

d_call: .
j_call: TRBJ2-1
v_call: TRBV7-9
clone_size: .
cdr3_nt: TGTGCCAGCAGCTTAGATGTTTCCGGGATTCCTCCCTATGAGCAGTTCTTC
cdr3_aa: CASSLDVSGIPPYEQFF

d_call: TRBD1
j_call: TRBJ2-6
v_call: TRBV19
clone_size: .
cdr3_nt: TGTGCCAGTAGGCCGGTGGGACAGGGGATCACTGGGGCCAACGTCCTGACTTTC
cdr3_aa: CASRPVGQGITGANVLTF

d_call: .
j_call: TRBJ2-1
v_call: TRBV7-9
clone_size: .
cdr3_nt: TGTGCCAGCAGCAGAAATCTACAGGGAATGAAGGCTGATGAGCAGTTCTTC
cdr3_aa: CASSRNLQGMKADEQFF

d_call: .
j_call: TRBJ2-3
v_call: TRBV20-1
clone_size: .
cdr3_nt: TGCAGTGCTAGAGAGCGCGGGAAGCACACAGATACGCAGTATTTT
cdr3_aa: CSARERGKHTDTQYF

d_call: .
j_call: TRBJ2-7
v_call: TRBV20-1
clone_size: few
cdr3_nt: TGCAGTGGTGGAGTGGTTGAGCAGTACTTC
cdr3_aa: CSGGVVEQYF

d_call: TRBD1
j_call: TRBJ2-5
v_call: TRBV5-1
clone_size: .
cdr3_nt: TGCGCCAGCAGCCCGCTTGGATACAGGGGCGAGGAGACCCAGTACTTC
cdr3_aa: CASSPLGYRGEETQYF

d_call: TRBD2
j_call: TRBJ2-3
v_call: TRBV7-7
clone_size: .
cdr3_nt: TGTGCCAGCAGCGCTGCGGGAGCCCTAAGCACAGATACGCAGTATTTT
cdr3_aa: CASSAAGALSTDTQYF

d_call: .
j_call: TRBJ2-5
v_call: TRBV5-6
clone_size: few
cdr3_nt: TGTGCCAGCAGCTTGGCCGGTCGGGGCTCGGAGACCCAGTACTTC
cdr3_aa: CASSLAGRGSETQYF

d_call: .
j_call: TRBJ1-4
v_call: TRBV4-2
clone_size: few
cdr3_nt: TGTGCCAGCAGGGGACGGTCTGCAACTAATGAAAAACTGTTTTTT
cdr3_aa: CASRGRSATNEKLFF

d_call: .
j_call: TRBJ1-4
v_call: TRBV6-5
clone_size: .
cdr3_nt: TGTGCCAGCAGTTACAATCCTGAGCCGGGAAGGGGTAATGAAAAACTGTTTTTT
cdr3_aa: CASSYNPEPGRGNEKLFF

d_call: .
j_call: TRBJ2-5
v_call: TRBV5-1
clone_size: .
cdr3_nt: TGCGCCAGCAGCTGGACGGCAGGACAAGAGACCCAGTACTTC
cdr3_aa: CASSWTAGQETQYF

d_call: .
j_call: TRBJ2-3
v_call: TRBV20-1
clone_size: few
cdr3_nt: TGCAGTGCTAGAGATTCAGGGGCCTCCACAGATACGCAGTATTTT
cdr3_aa: CSARDSGASTDTQYF

d_call: TRBD1
j_call: TRBJ2-3
v_call: TRBV12-3/TRBV12-4
clone_size: few
cdr3_nt: TGTGCCAGCAGTCAACTCCCGGGACAGGGTACAGATACGCAGTATTTT
cdr3_aa: CASSQLPGQGTDTQYF

d_call: TRBD1
j_call: TRBJ1-1
v_call: TRBV9
clone_size: .
cdr3_nt: TGTGCCAGCAGCGAACTGACAGGGACTGAAGCTTTCTTT
cdr3_aa: CASSELTGTEAFF

d_call: TRBD2
j_call: TRBJ2-1
v_call: TRBV12-3/TRBV12-4
clone_size: few
cdr3_nt: TGTGCCAGCACCACGACTAGCGGGGGGCAGGATGAGCAGTTCTTC
cdr3_aa: CASTTTSGGQDEQFF

d_call: .
j_call: TRBJ2-1
v_call: TRBV27
clone_size: .
cdr3_nt: TGTGCCAGCAGCCTTGTGCCGCTATCTTATAACAATGAGCAGTTCTTC
cdr3_aa: CASSLVPLSYNNEQFF